This T cell receptor (beta chain) came from a study of T cell responses to AZD1222 COVID-19 vaccine. About the research overall: Samples with a second dose at about 4 or about 12 weeks were pooled together.

General observations from the study: Increases in Spike-specific TCR breadth and depth were seen after two AZD1222 doses. Females outnumbered males among donors, who were mostly white British; clonal diversity was possibly underestimated.

This table comes from immunoSEQ multiplex PCR, and its TCRdb copy is limited to in-frame clones, with some not included. The data hold about 140,000 clones, with 85% to 90% observed a single time. A few counts support this clone. Its specificity is unknown. The CDR3 runs 15 residues. V was cut by 6 bases and J by 0 bases, with 12 bases left in between. The V gene's germline CDR1 is MNHEY and CDR2 SVGAGI. The V and J genes are TRBV6-5 and TRBJ1-3; a weak D match, TRBD1 (6 bases). The sample consisted of peripheral blood, taken on day 0 of AZD1222 vaccination. The TCR sequence derives from an adult in good health. The CDR3 region has the DNA TGTGCCAGCAGGCGACAGGCCGGCTCTGGAAACACCATATATTTT. This gives the protein CASRRQAGSGNTIYF.